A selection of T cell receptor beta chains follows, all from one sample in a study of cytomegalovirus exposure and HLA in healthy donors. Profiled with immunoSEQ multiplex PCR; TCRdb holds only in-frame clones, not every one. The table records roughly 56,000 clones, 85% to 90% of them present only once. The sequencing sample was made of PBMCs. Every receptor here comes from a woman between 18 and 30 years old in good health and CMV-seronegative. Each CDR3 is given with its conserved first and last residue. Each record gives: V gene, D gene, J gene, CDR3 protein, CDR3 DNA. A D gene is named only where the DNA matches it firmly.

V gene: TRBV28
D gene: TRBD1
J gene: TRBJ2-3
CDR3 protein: CASSPISDRITDTQYF
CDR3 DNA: TGTGCCAGCAGTCCAATCTCGGACAGGATCACAGATACGCAGTATTTT

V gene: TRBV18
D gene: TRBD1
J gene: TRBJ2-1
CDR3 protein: CASTVQGADEQFF
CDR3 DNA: TGTGCCAGCACAGTACAGGGGGCCGATGAGCAGTTCTTC

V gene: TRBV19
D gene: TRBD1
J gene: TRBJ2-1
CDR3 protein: CASSIGGTVNEQFF
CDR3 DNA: TGTGCCAGTAGTATAGGTGGGACAGTTAATGAGCAGTTCTTC

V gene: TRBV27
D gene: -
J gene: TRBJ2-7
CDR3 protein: CASSFGGFAEQYF
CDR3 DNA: TGTGCCAGCAGTTTCGGAGGGTTCGCCGAGCAGTACTTC

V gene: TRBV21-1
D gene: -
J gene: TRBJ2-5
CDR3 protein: CASSKELRQTQETQYF
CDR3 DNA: TGTGCCAGCAGCAAAGAGCTCAGACAGACCCAAGAGACCCAGTACTTC

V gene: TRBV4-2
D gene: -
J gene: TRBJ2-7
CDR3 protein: CASSQDQTARSGDEQYF
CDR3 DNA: TGTGCCAGCAGCCAAGATCAAACGGCGCGGTCCGGCGACGAGCAGTACTTC

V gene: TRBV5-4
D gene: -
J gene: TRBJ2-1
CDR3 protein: CAIPRGESYNEQFF
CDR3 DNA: TGTGCCATACCTAGGGGCGAGTCCTACAATGAGCAGTTCTTC

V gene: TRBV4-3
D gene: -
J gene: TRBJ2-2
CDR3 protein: CASSQDRAVNTGELFF
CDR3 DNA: TGCGCCAGCAGCCAAGACCGAGCGGTGAACACCGGGGAGCTGTTTTTT

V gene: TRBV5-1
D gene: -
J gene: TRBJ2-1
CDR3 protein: CASSLTLEPNEQFF
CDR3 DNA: TGCGCCAGCAGCTTGACCCTAGAACCCAATGAGCAGTTCTTC

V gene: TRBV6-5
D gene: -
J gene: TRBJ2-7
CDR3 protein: CASSHAGSYEQYF
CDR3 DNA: TGTGCCAGCAGCCACGCGGGTTCCTACGAGCAGTACTTC